This T cell receptor beta chain comes out of a study of T cells expressing NK-cell markers. In the study overall: Investigators obtained TCR beta repertoires from sorted CD3+CD56+NKG2C+, CD3+CD56+NKG2C- and CD3+CD56-NKG2C+ T cells.

The CDR3 runs 14 residues. Looked up from germline, CDR1 is SGHAT and CDR2 is FQNNGV. A 5'RACE template switching approach incorporating UMIs was used to make TCR beta cDNA. For each CDR3 protein, TCRdb gives one entry from its re-call of the 5' RACE reads, without DNA. The table lists a few hundred thousand distinct CDR3 sequences. Sequencing input: blood T cells: a sorted CD56 or NKG2C T cell subset, CD4+ or CD8+ T cells, or bulk PBMC T cells (not recorded which). The chain has TRBV11-2 and TRBJ2-5. This clonotype was obtained from a man aged 18 to 69 in good health. CDR3 protein: CASSLGIGWETQYF. The full variable domain, rest sourced from reference TRBV11-2 and TRBJ2-5, is EAGVAQSPRYKIIEKRQSVAFWCNPISGHATLYWYQQILGQGPKLLIQFQNNGVVDDSQLPKDRFSAERLKGVDSTLKIQPAKLEDSAVYLCASSLGIGWETQYFGPGTRLLVL.